This TCR beta chain was captured in a study of CD8 T cells in Susac syndrome. Relapsing-remitting disease, either stable or active, was present in the treatment-naive patients who were the multiple sclerosis controls. Bulk CD8+ and CD4+ cells came from magnetic negative isolation; CD8+ TEMRA by FACS. Germline CDR1 and CDR2: LGHNT and FRNRAP. Trimming took 0 bases from V and 3 from J; bases not matched to a gene: 5. This CDR3 has 16 amino acids. With random hexamers, roughly 0.5 to 1 ug RNA was reverse transcribed. TCRdb called the immunoSEQ multiplex PCR reads again in MiXCR, with one record for every CDR3 protein. The table lists roughly 150,000 distinct CDR3 sequences, roughly 95% of them singletons.

The source is a human donor with multiple sclerosis. Material for sequencing was CD4+ T cells from PBMCs. The V gene is TRBV12-5, the J gene TRBJ2-1; 7 positions agree with TRBD2. CDR3 residues: CASGLVIQRGYNEQFF. CDR3 DNA sequence: TGTGCTAGTGGTTTGGTGATACAGCGGGGCTACAATGAGCAGTTCTTC.